Listed here is a single T cell receptor (beta chain). Antigen: not known. This CDR3 has 15 residues. Trimming cost V 3 bases and J 1 base; bases outside gene matches: 3. Germline assignment: CDR1 LNHDA and CDR2 SQIVND (reference sequence). The data were taken from a study of T cell responses to AZD1222 COVID-19 vaccine. Points from the study as a whole: The study found vaccine-associated CD4 TCRs spanning spike, dominant at 160-218 and 743-854.

Produced via immunoSEQ multiplex PCR; TCRdb's table is partial and in-frame only. This sample has about 200,000 clones; about 86% occur once, and the top ten carry about 8%. The material was peripheral blood, obtained on day 0 of AZD1222 vaccination. The source is an adult in good health. The chain couples TRBV19 to TRBJ2-7, with 10 bases fitting TRBD1. The CDR3 protein is CASSIPGQGSYEQYF. As DNA, the CDR3 is TGTGCCAGTAGTATTCCGGGACAGGGGTCCTACGAGCAGTACTTC.